The present T cell receptor (beta chain) was sequenced within a study of post-analysis software for immune sequencing data. For the study at large: Relapsing-remitting, secondary progressive and progressive-relapsing multiple sclerosis courses were included. Study-wide findings and caveats: Patients had higher frequencies than controls of about five TRBV segments, including TRBV5-6, TRBV5-1 and TRBV20-1.

Unique molecular identifiers featured in each of the TCR beta cDNA libraries. Once about 0.95 to 10 million T cells were used, hundreds of thousands of cDNA molecules resulted. TCRdb analysed the PCR reads with MiXCR anew, one entry per CDR3 protein. The sample holds hundreds of thousands of distinct CDR3 sequences; just under 30% are singletons and the top ten take about 0.5%. Trimming shortened V by 0 bases and J by 10 bases, and 8 bases separated the two germline ends. From germline, CDR1 is SGHDT and CDR2 YYEEEE. The CDR3 is 12 amino acids. About this clonotype itself: Antigen specificity is unknown.

Sequencing used blood. The sequence was collected from a girl aged 10 to 17 with multiple sclerosis. V gene TRBV5-6 combines with J gene TRBJ2-1; D gene ambiguous. In DNA, the CDR3 is TGTGCCAGCAGCTTGGGGACCTGGGAGCAGTTCTTC. Translation: CASSLGTWEQFF.